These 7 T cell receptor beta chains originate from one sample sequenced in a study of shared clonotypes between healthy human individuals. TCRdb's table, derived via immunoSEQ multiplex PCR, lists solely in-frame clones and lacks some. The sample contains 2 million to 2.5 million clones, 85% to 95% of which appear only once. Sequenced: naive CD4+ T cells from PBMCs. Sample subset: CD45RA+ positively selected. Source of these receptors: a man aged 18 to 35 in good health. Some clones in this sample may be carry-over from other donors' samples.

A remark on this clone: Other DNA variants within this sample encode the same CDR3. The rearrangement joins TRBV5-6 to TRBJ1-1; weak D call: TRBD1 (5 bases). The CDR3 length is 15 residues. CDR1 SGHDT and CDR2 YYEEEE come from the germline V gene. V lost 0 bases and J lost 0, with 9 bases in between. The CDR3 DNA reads TGTGCCAGCAGCTTGGTTGGGACGGTGAACACTGAAGCTTTCTTT. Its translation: CASSLVGTVNTEAFF.

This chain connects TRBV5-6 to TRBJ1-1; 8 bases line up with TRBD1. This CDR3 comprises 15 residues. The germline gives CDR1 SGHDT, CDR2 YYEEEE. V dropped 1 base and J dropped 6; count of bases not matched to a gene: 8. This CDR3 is CASSLRPGGLAEAFF. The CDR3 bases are TGTGCCAGCAGCTTGCGGCCAGGGGGCCTGGCTGAAGCTTTCTTT.

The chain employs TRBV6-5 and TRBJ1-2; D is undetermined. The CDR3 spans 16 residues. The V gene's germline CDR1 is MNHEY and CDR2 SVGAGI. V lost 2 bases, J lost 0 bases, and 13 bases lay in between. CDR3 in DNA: TGTGCCAGCAGTTACATCGGCAGTCGAGCTAACTATGGCTACACCTTC. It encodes CASSYIGSRANYGYTF.

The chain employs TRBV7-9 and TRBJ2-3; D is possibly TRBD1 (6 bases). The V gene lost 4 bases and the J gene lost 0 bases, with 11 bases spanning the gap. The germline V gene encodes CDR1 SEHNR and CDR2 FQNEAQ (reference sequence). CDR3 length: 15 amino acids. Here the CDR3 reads CASSYGQPSTDTQYF. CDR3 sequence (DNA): TGTGCCAGCAGCTATGGACAGCCTAGCACAGATACGCAGTATTTT.

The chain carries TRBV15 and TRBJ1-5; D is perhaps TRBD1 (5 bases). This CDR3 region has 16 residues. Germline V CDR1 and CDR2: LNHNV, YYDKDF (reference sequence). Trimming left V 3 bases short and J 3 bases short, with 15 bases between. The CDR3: CATSSAGGAYNQPQHF. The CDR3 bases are TGTGCCACCAGCAGCGCCGGAGGGGCCTACAATCAGCCCCAGCATTTT. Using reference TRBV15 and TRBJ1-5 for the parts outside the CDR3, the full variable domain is DAMVIQNPRYQVTQFGKPVTLSCSQTLNHNVMYWYQQKSSQAPKLLFHYYDKDFNNEADTPDNFQSRRPNTSFCFLDIRSPGLGDTAMYLCATSSAGGAYNQPQHFGDGTRLSIL.

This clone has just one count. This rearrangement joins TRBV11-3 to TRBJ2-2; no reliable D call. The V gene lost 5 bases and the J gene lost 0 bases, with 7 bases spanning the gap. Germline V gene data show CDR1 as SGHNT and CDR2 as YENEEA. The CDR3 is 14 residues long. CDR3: CASSPRSNTGELFF. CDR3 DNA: TGTGCCAGCAGCCCCCGCTCGAACACCGGGGAGCTGTTTTTT.

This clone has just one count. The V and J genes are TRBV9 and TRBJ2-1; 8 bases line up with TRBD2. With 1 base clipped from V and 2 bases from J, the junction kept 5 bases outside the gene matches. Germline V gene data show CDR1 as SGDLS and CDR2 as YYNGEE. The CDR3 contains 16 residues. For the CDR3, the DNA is TGTGCCAGCAGCGTATCCGGGACTAGTGCCTACAATGAGCAGTTCTTC. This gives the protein CASSVSGTSAYNEQFF.